The rows below give T cell receptor beta chains drawn from one sample of a study of blood T cell repertoires in COVID-19. TCRdb's table, derived via immunoSEQ multiplex PCR, lists solely in-frame clones and lacks some. This sample has 150,000 to 200,000 clones, with roughly 76% found just once. Sequenced sample: peripheral blood. The receptors derive from a woman in her thirties or forties with COVID-19, enrolled during active disease. Both conserved end residues are part of each CDR3. The order of the fields is J gene, V gene, clone size, D gene, CDR3 protein, CDR3 DNA. D genes are given only for firm matches. For some rows the clone size is stated as once, few or many, or as a class when expanded; others skip it.

J gene: TRBJ1-6; V gene: TRBV9; clone size: NA; D gene: NA; CDR3 protein: CASSRDNSPLHF; CDR3 DNA: TGTGCCAGCAGCAGAGATAATTCACCCCTCCACTTT
J gene: TRBJ2-3; V gene: TRBV5-6; clone size: NA; D gene: TRBD2; CDR3 protein: CASSPTGLAGMGDTQYF; CDR3 DNA: TGTGCCAGCAGCCCCACCGGACTAGCGGGAATGGGAGATACGCAGTATTTT
J gene: TRBJ2-7; V gene: TRBV7-8; clone size: NA; D gene: TRBD1; CDR3 protein: CASSLLDRVARQDF; CDR3 DNA: TGTGCCAGCAGCTTACTAGACAGGGTGGCCCGCCAGGACTTC
J gene: TRBJ1-1; V gene: TRBV25-1; clone size: NA; D gene: NA; CDR3 protein: CASSEGVEERNTEAFF; CDR3 DNA: TGTGCCAGCAGTGAGGGAGTAGAGGAACGGAACACTGAAGCTTTCTTT
J gene: TRBJ2-3; V gene: TRBV19; clone size: NA; D gene: NA; CDR3 protein: CASSGGLFYGSTDTQYF; CDR3 DNA: TGTGCCAGTAGTGGGGGACTGTTTTATGGAAGCACAGATACGCAGTATTTT
J gene: TRBJ1-2; V gene: TRBV18; clone size: NA; D gene: TRBD1; CDR3 protein: CASSPDREYDGYTF; CDR3 DNA: TGTGCCAGCTCCCCAGACAGGGAATACGATGGCTACACCTTC
J gene: TRBJ2-3; V gene: TRBV7-9; clone size: few; D gene: NA; CDR3 protein: CASSLILSSTDTQYF; CDR3 DNA: TGTGCCAGCAGCTTAATTCTGTCTAGCACAGATACGCAGTATTTT
J gene: TRBJ2-1; V gene: TRBV4-2; clone size: NA; D gene: TRBD2; CDR3 protein: CASSPFLPAGGNNEQFF; CDR3 DNA: TGTGCCAGCAGCCCCTTTTTACCCGCGGGAGGTAACAATGAGCAGTTCTTC
J gene: TRBJ1-1; V gene: TRBV2; clone size: NA; D gene: NA; CDR3 protein: CASSERGEGTEAFF; CDR3 DNA: TGTGCCAGCAGTGAAAGGGGGGAGGGCACTGAAGCTTTCTTT
J gene: TRBJ2-7; V gene: TRBV5-1; clone size: NA; D gene: NA; CDR3 protein: CASSKDSYEQYF; CDR3 DNA: TGCGCCAGCAGCAAGGACAGTTACGAGCAGTACTTC
J gene: TRBJ2-1; V gene: TRBV3-1/TRBV3-2; clone size: NA; D gene: TRBD2; CDR3 protein: CASRKTTGTSMFF; CDR3 DNA: TGTGCCAGCAGGAAAACTACCGGGACTAGCATGTTCTTC
J gene: TRBJ2-5; V gene: TRBV4-1; clone size: NA; D gene: NA; CDR3 protein: CASSQDGRGLETQYF; CDR3 DNA: TGCGCCAGCAGCCAAGACGGCAGGGGCCTGGAGACCCAGTACTTC
J gene: TRBJ1-1; V gene: TRBV19; clone size: NA; D gene: TRBD1; CDR3 protein: CASSIAGTALNTEAFF; CDR3 DNA: TGTGCCAGTAGTATCGCCGGGACAGCCCTAAACACTGAAGCTTTCTTT
J gene: TRBJ1-5; V gene: TRBV7-2; clone size: NA; D gene: TRBD1; CDR3 protein: CASSLEGTGGSQPQHF; CDR3 DNA: TGTGCCAGCAGCTTAGAGGGGACAGGGGGCTCTCAGCCCCAGCATTTT
J gene: TRBJ1-6; V gene: TRBV9; clone size: NA; D gene: TRBD1; CDR3 protein: CASSARGDRGNLRDSPLHF; CDR3 DNA: TGTGCCAGCAGCGCCAGGGGGGACAGGGGAAATCTCCGCGATTCACCCCTCCACTTT
J gene: TRBJ2-7; V gene: TRBV5-4; clone size: once; D gene: NA; CDR3 protein: CASTLGTSSHEQYF; CDR3 DNA: TGTGCCAGCACCCTAGGTACTAGCTCCCACGAGCAGTACTTC
J gene: TRBJ1-1; V gene: TRBV2; clone size: NA; D gene: TRBD1; CDR3 protein: CASSTRTGYTEAFF; CDR3 DNA: TGTGCCAGCAGTACCCGGACAGGGTATACTGAAGCTTTCTTT
J gene: TRBJ2-3; V gene: TRBV24-1; clone size: NA; D gene: TRBD2; CDR3 protein: CATGGLATDTQYF; CDR3 DNA: TGTGCCACCGGGGGACTAGCTACAGATACGCAGTATTTT
J gene: TRBJ1-1; V gene: TRBV7-9; clone size: NA; D gene: NA; CDR3 protein: CASSSSGATNTEAFF; CDR3 DNA: TGTGCCAGCAGCTCCAGCGGGGCAACGAACACTGAAGCTTTCTTT
J gene: TRBJ2-1; V gene: TRBV5-4; clone size: NA; D gene: TRBD2; CDR3 protein: CASSPGLAGGWSEQFF; CDR3 DNA: TGTGCCAGCAGCCCGGGACTAGCGGGGGGTTGGAGTGAGCAGTTCTTC
J gene: TRBJ2-1; V gene: TRBV28; clone size: NA; D gene: NA; CDR3 protein: CASSSPSPGQFF; CDR3 DNA: TGTGCCAGCAGTTCCCCGAGCCCAGGGCAGTTCTTC
J gene: TRBJ2-1; V gene: TRBV10-1; clone size: NA; D gene: TRBD2; CDR3 protein: CASSAGTSTGEQFF; CDR3 DNA: TGCGCCAGCAGTGCCGGGACTAGCACGGGTGAGCAGTTCTTC
J gene: TRBJ2-5; V gene: TRBV5-1; clone size: NA; D gene: TRBD1; CDR3 protein: CASSLEGAGETQYF; CDR3 DNA: TGCGCCAGCAGCTTGGAGGGGGCAGGAGAGACCCAGTACTTC
J gene: TRBJ2-5; V gene: TRBV14; clone size: NA; D gene: TRBD1; CDR3 protein: CASSISGRGRTLQETQYF; CDR3 DNA: TGTGCCAGCAGCATAAGCGGCAGGGGGCGTACCCTCCAAGAGACCCAGTACTTC
J gene: TRBJ2-1; V gene: TRBV27; clone size: NA; D gene: TRBD2; CDR3 protein: CASSPYLAGGNEQFF; CDR3 DNA: TGTGCCAGCAGTCCATATTTAGCGGGGGGGAATGAGCAGTTCTTC
J gene: TRBJ2-5; V gene: TRBV6-5; clone size: NA; D gene: TRBD1; CDR3 protein: CASSKQGAKLETQYF; CDR3 DNA: TGTGCCAGCAGTAAACAGGGGGCGAAGTTGGAGACCCAGTACTTC
J gene: TRBJ1-1; V gene: TRBV20-1; clone size: NA; D gene: NA; CDR3 protein: CSASSPDRMDQAFF; CDR3 DNA: TGCAGTGCTAGTTCCCCTGACAGAATGGACCAAGCTTTCTTT
J gene: TRBJ2-3; V gene: TRBV11-3; clone size: NA; D gene: TRBD2; CDR3 protein: CASSSGGGASTDTQYF; CDR3 DNA: TGTGCCAGCAGCTCGGGGGGAGGTGCCTCCACAGATACGCAGTATTTT
J gene: TRBJ1-1; V gene: TRBV6-5; clone size: NA; D gene: NA; CDR3 protein: CASSPQHRNTEAFF; CDR3 DNA: TGTGCCAGCAGTCCTCAACACAGGAACACTGAAGCTTTCTTT
J gene: TRBJ2-3; V gene: TRBV6-1; clone size: NA; D gene: NA; CDR3 protein: CASSDGLSDTQYF; CDR3 DNA: TGTGCCAGCAGTGACGGACTCTCAGATACGCAGTATTTT
J gene: TRBJ2-1; V gene: TRBV5-1; clone size: NA; D gene: TRBD1; CDR3 protein: CASSLTGESFEFF; CDR3 DNA: TGCGCCAGCAGCTTAACAGGGGAGAGCTTTGAGTTCTTC
J gene: TRBJ2-1; V gene: TRBV25-1; clone size: NA; D gene: TRBD2; CDR3 protein: CASSATSGTHEQFF; CDR3 DNA: TGTGCCAGCAGTGCGACTAGCGGGACCCACGAGCAGTTCTTC
J gene: TRBJ2-1; V gene: TRBV5-1; clone size: NA; D gene: TRBD2; CDR3 protein: CASSLSGSVGYNEQFF; CDR3 DNA: TGCGCCAGCAGCCTCAGCGGGAGTGTGGGGTACAATGAGCAGTTCTTC
J gene: TRBJ2-1; V gene: TRBV19; clone size: NA; D gene: TRBD1; CDR3 protein: CASSPGQGYNEQFF; CDR3 DNA: TGTGCCAGTAGTCCTGGACAGGGGTACAATGAGCAGTTCTTC
J gene: TRBJ2-1; V gene: TRBV27; clone size: NA; D gene: TRBD2; CDR3 protein: CASSPGGLYNEQFF; CDR3 DNA: TGTGCCAGCAGTCCGGGGGGGCTCTACAATGAGCAGTTCTTC